A single sample gave rise to the 10 T cell receptor beta chains below, sequenced in a study of shared clonotypes between healthy human individuals (dated by TCRdb to the early 2020s). Receptor libraries were prepared by the immunoSEQ multiplex PCR assay. TCRdb retrieved this table from immuneACCESS and kept in-frame rearrangements only. Not all clones are present; in checked studies, unresolved V genes account for under half, and no reason is known for the remainder. Here the sample has some 1 million clones; more than 65% occur a single time. Approximately 1.5% of the sample comes from the top ten. Sequenced sample: memory CD4+ T cells sorted from blood. Sample cell subset or site, as interpreted from the label and publication: CD45RA-negative fraction. These receptors originate from a man between 18 and 35 years old in good health.

In its sample, this clone was seen once. The chain links TRBV19 to TRBJ2-7; the D gene is possibly TRBD1 (6 bases). V lost 5 bases and J 7 bases, leaving 12 bases between the germline ends. The germline V gene encodes CDR1 LNHDA and CDR2 SQIVND (reference sequence). This CDR3 comprises 12 residues. In DNA form, the CDR3 reads TGTGCCAGTAGTTTAACCGGGACAGAGCAGTACTTC. This encodes CASSLTGTEQYF.

This chain joins TRBV9 and TRBJ1-6; the D is unclear. CDR1 is SGDLS, CDR2 YYNGEE, per germline. Between the trimmed V and J ends, which lost 3 bases and 11 bases, there was a span of 18 bases. This CDR3 has 15 residues. The CDR3 nucleotides are TGTGCCAGCAGCGCGCTGGACGGCACCTCGACACCCCTCCACTTT. This translates into CASSALDGTSTPLHF.

The chain uses TRBV5-1 and TRBJ2-3; 9 bases are shared with TRBD1. In germline, CDR1 is SGHRS, CDR2 YFSETQ. This CDR3 spans 16 amino acids. The junction had 9 bases not matched to a gene; V was cut back by 4 bases and J by 3 bases. The CDR3: CASSPLGTGITDTQYF. Written as DNA, the CDR3 is TGCGCCAGCAGCCCCCTGGGGACAGGGATAACAGATACGCAGTATTTT. Full variable domain (remainder filled in from reference TRBV5-1 and TRBJ2-3): KAGVTQTPRYLIKTRGQQVTLSCSPISGHRSVSWYQQTPGQGLQFLFEYFSETQRNKGNFPGRFSGRQFSNSRSEMNVSTLELGDSALYLCASSPLGTGITDTQYFGPGTRLTVL.

This rearrangement joins TRBV4-3 to TRBJ2-5; 7 bases line up with TRBD1. With 0 bases clipped from V and 4 bases from J, the junction kept 8 bases outside the gene matches. This CDR3 is 16 amino acids long. Looked up from germline, CDR1 is LGHNA and CDR2 is YSLEER. CDR3 amino acids: CASSQDLGRGLETQYF. The DNA for the CDR3 is TGCGCCAGCAGCCAAGATTTGGGCAGGGGGTTAGAGACCCAGTACTTC.

In DNA form, the CDR3 reads TGTGCCAGCGCCCGGTTTCGGACAGGAACCTACGAGCAGTACTTC. Encoded protein: CASARFRTGTYEQYF. The chain has TRBV6-5 and TRBJ2-7; 7 bases match TRBD1. CDR3 length: 15 residues. Germline-derived CDR1 and CDR2 are MNHEY and SVGAGI. V trimming: 8 bases; J trimming: 2 bases; junction bases outside the gene matches: 12.

The chain uses TRBV5-1 and TRBJ1-2, with D tentatively TRBD1 (5 bases). The germline V gene has CDR1 SGHRS and CDR2 YFSETQ. Trimming shortened V by 0 bases and J by 8 bases, and 14 bases separated the two germline ends. The CDR3 is 14 residues long. CDR3 protein: CASSLGQGGGGYTF. CDR3 nucleotide sequence: TGCGCCAGCAGCTTGGGCCAGGGTGGTGGAGGCTACACCTTC.

This chain connects TRBV4-1 to TRBJ2-3; D perhaps matches TRBD2 (6 bases). CDR1 and CDR2 from the germline V gene are MGHRA and YSYEKL. V shed 1 base and J shed 6 bases, with 17 bases lying between them. This CDR3 comprises 16 residues. In DNA form, the CDR3 reads TGCGCCAGCAGCCAAGGGGACGGTAGCGGCAGGGATACGCAGTATTTT. Amino acid sequence: CASSQGDGSGRDTQYF.

V usage is TRBV10-3 and J usage is TRBJ2-5; D perhaps matches TRBD2 (5 bases). V lost 3 bases and J 3 bases, leaving 5 bases between the germline ends. The CDR3 spans 12 residues. Per germline, CDR1 ENHRY and CDR2 SYGVKD. This CDR3 reads CAISDGKETQYF. The CDR3 bases are TGTGCCATCAGTGACGGGAAAGAGACCCAGTACTTC.

The gene calls are TRBV7-3 and TRBJ1-5; 9 bases match TRBD1. Germline trimming cut 1 base from V and 5 bases from J; bases unmatched to any gene: 18. The CDR3 covers 20 residues. CDR1 SGHTA and CDR2 FQGTGA come from the germline V gene. CDR3 nucleotides: TGTGCCAGCAGCTTAAAGTCGCCACCCGGGGGGACAGGGTACTATCAGCCCCAGCATTTT. This sequence encodes CASSLKSPPGGTGYYQPQHF. The full variable domain, in which reference TRBV7-3 and TRBJ1-5 provide the parts outside the CDR3, is GAGVSQTPSNKVTEKGKYVELRCDPISGHTALYWYRQSLGQGPEFLIYFQGTGAADDSGLPNDRFFAVRPEGSVSTLKIQRTERGDSAVYLCASSLKSPPGGTGYYQPQHFGDGTRLSIL.

V usage is TRBV6-1 and J usage is TRBJ1-5; 7 bases align to TRBD1. With V trimmed by 5 bases and J by 7 bases, 11 bases remained unmatched. The CDR3 sequence is 15 residues long. From germline, CDR1 is MNHNS and CDR2 SASEGT. CDR3 protein: CASSLGAGGFQPQHF. Here the CDR3 DNA reads TGTGCCAGCAGTCTCGGGGCAGGGGGATTCCAGCCCCAGCATTTT.